What follows describes a single T cell receptor (beta chain). This sample is part of a study of cytotoxic CD8 clonotypes in ibrutinib-treated CLL. About the research overall: Median treatment time before response sampling was over 9 months, range 6 to 36.

Measured with immunoSEQ multiplex PCR; TCRdb has only the in-frame clones, and not every one. Of fewer than 35,000 clones in the sample, about 82% are singletons; the top ten hold approximately 8.2%. There are 15 residues in the CDR3. The V gene's germline CDR1 is SEHNR and CDR2 FQNEAQ (reference sequence). With V trimmed by 5 bases and J by 2 bases, 5 bases remained unmatched. This clonotype was obtained from a human donor with chronic lymphocytic leukemia. V and J are TRBV7-9 and TRBJ2-1; TRBD2 matches at 8 bases. This specimen was PBMCs, taken after 24 months of ibrutinib treatment. The CDR3: CASSRRGLAYNEQFF. DNA of the CDR3: TGTGCCAGCAGCCGACGGGGACTAGCCTACAATGAGCAGTTCTTC.